A single sample is the source of the 23 T cell receptor beta chains below, sequenced in a study of blood T cell repertoires in COVID-19. The assay was immunoSEQ multiplex PCR, and TCRdb's table has in-frame clones only and misses some. The sample includes some 99,000 clones, approximately 87% of them seen just once. Sequencing used peripheral blood. Source of these receptors: a woman aged 60-75 years with acute or convalescent COVID-19.

The chain employs TRBV24-1 and TRBJ2-1; 13 nucleotides match TRBD2. Germline V CDR1 and CDR2: KGHDR, SFDVKD. The length of the CDR3 is 18 residues. Losses at the gene ends were 4 bases for V and 6 bases for J; bases not matched to a gene: 11. CDR3 in DNA: TGTGCCACCAGTGACCCTGGACTAGCGGGAGCTCGGGGCAATGAGCAGTTCTTC. Residues: CATSDPGLAGARGNEQFF.

The V gene is TRBV9, the J gene TRBJ2-5; 9 nucleotides agree with TRBD1. V trimming: 3 bases; J trimming: 5 bases; junction bases outside the gene matches: 11. The CDR3 runs to 16 residues. Per the germline V gene, CDR1 is SGDLS and CDR2 is YYNGEE. In nucleotides, the CDR3 is TGTGCCAGCAGCGATCCGGGACAGGGTCGTTCGGAGACCCAGTACTTC. Its translation: CASSDPGQGRSETQYF.

This chain links TRBV5-1 with TRBJ2-1; tentative D call: TRBD1 (6 bases). This CDR3 spans 17 amino acids. Trimming took 5 bases from V and 5 from J, leaving 23 bases between them. CDR1 is SGHRS, CDR2 YFSETQ, per germline. In nucleotides, the CDR3 is TGCGCCAGCAGGCTACAAACTACCCGAGGGGGACACAATGAGCAGTTCTTC. Protein product: CASRLQTTRGGHNEQFF.

This chain joins TRBV10-2 and TRBJ2-5; TRBD2 is a possible D gene (5 bases). This CDR3 is built from 15 residues. Germline loops: CDR1 WSHSY, CDR2 SAAADI. V lost 5 bases to trimming and J lost 2 bases, with 15 bases between them. In DNA form, the CDR3 reads TGCGCCAGCAGTCTCTGGGCGGGCGGGCAAGAGACCCAGTACTTC. Translation gives CASSLWAGGQETQYF.

This chain connects TRBV11-2 to TRBJ1-6; TRBD1 matches 7 bases. Germline trimming cut 7 bases from V and 7 bases from J; bases unmatched to any gene: 7. The V gene's germline CDR1 is SGHAT and CDR2 FQNNGV. There are 14 residues in the CDR3. The CDR3 bases are TGTGCCAGCACTCTCCGGGACAGCAATTCACCCCTCCACTTT. Encoded protein: CASTLRDSNSPLHF.

V and J are TRBV4-2 and TRBJ2-1, with 11 bases matching TRBD2. The CDR3 has 15 amino acids. After removal of 3 bases from V and 4 bases from J, the junction contained 2 bases not matched to a gene. Germline V lookup: CDR1 LGHNA, CDR2 YNFKEQ. The CDR3 sequence: CASSQTSGTYNEQFF. In DNA form, the CDR3 reads TGTGCCAGCAGCCAGACTAGCGGGACGTACAATGAGCAGTTCTTC.

The rearrangement links TRBV5-1 to TRBJ1-5; a weak D match, TRBD1 (6 bases). The V gene's germline CDR1 is SGHRS and CDR2 YFSETQ. This CDR3 has 14 residues. V was pared by 4 bases and J by 4 bases, with 12 bases between. This chain's CDR3 is CASSPEGGNQPQHF. The CDR3 nucleotides read TGCGCCAGCAGCCCCGAAGGGGGAAATCAGCCCCAGCATTTT.

J is TRBJ2-7 and V is TRBV5-1; D gene ambiguous. The V gene's germline CDR1 is SGHRS and CDR2 YFSETQ. This CDR3 has 15 residues. The V gene lost 0 bases and the J gene lost 6 bases, with 16 bases spanning the gap. CDR3 sequence reads: CASSLVSGVGSEQYF. The CDR3 region has the DNA TGCGCCAGCAGCTTGGTGAGTGGAGTGGGTAGCGAGCAGTACTTC.

This chain links TRBV7-9 with TRBJ2-5; possibly TRBD2 for D (6 bases). The CDR3 covers 13 residues. Germline V lookup: CDR1 SEHNR, CDR2 FQNEAQ (reference sequence). Deletions cut 5 bases from V and 6 bases from J, with 13 bases between. The CDR3 sequence is CASSRGTVQTQYF. CDR3 DNA: TGTGCCAGCAGCCGGGGGACCGTACAGACCCAGTACTTC.

V and J are TRBV25-1 and TRBJ1-2; 9 bases agree with TRBD1. The germline V gene encodes CDR1 MGHDK and CDR2 SYGVNS. The CDR3 is 16 residues long. V lost 1 base to trimming and J lost 5 bases; unmatched junction nucleotides: 8. The CDR3 DNA follows: TGTGCCAGCAGTGAATCCCCGGGACAGGGCCCGTATGGCTACACCTTC. As protein: CASSESPGQGPYGYTF.

The chain couples TRBV15 to TRBJ2-2; a possible D gene is TRBD2 (5 bases). Looked up from germline, CDR1 is LNHNV and CDR2 is YYDKDF (reference sequence). V was cut by 0 bases and J by 7 bases, with 9 bases left in between. The CDR3 contains 14 residues. The CDR3 is CATSRDRGSGELFF. DNA for the CDR3: TGTGCCACCAGCAGAGATCGGGGTAGCGGGGAGCTGTTTTTT.

The chain carries TRBV9 and TRBJ2-1, with a possible D match to TRBD2 (6 bases). CDR1 is SGDLS and CDR2 is YYNGEE in the germline V gene. The CDR3 is 16 amino acids. The V end was cut by 0 bases, the J end by 3 bases, with 13 bases between. In DNA, the CDR3 is TGTGCCAGCAGCGTAGGGTTAGCGGACGTCTACAATGAGCAGTTCTTC. Translating gives CASSVGLADVYNEQFF.

The rearrangement links TRBV15 to TRBJ2-1, with 7 nucleotides matching TRBD2. The CDR3 totals 15 residues. V dropped 5 bases and J dropped 8; count of bases not matched to a gene: 12. Germline V gene data show CDR1 as LNHNV and CDR2 as YYDKDF (reference sequence). This CDR3 is CATSSGRGRSDEQFF. In DNA form, the CDR3 reads TGTGCCACCAGCTCCGGCCGCGGGAGAAGCGATGAGCAGTTCTTC. Looking up the rest from reference TRBV15 and TRBJ2-1 gives the full variable domain: DAMVIQNPRYQVTQFGKPVTLSCSQTLNHNVMYWYQQKSSQAPKLLFHYYDKDFNNEADTPDNFQSRRPNTSFCFLDIRSPGLGDTAMYLCATSSGRGRSDEQFFGPGTRLTVL.

The rearrangement links TRBV6-5 to TRBJ2-7; TRBD2 agrees at 7 bases. The J segment lost 4 bases and the V segment lost 6 bases, leaving 6 bases of the junction unmatched. In germline, CDR1 is MNHEY, CDR2 SVGAGI. The CDR3 is made up of 13 amino acids. In DNA, the CDR3 is TGTGCCAGCAGAAGACTAGCCCCTTACGAGCAGTACTTC. As protein: CASRRLAPYEQYF.

The chain joins TRBV12-3 or TRBV12-4 to TRBJ1-1, with no clear D. V lost 3 bases to trimming and J lost 8 bases, with 10 bases between them. There are 12 residues in the CDR3. The DNA for the CDR3 is TGTGCCAGCAGTTTTTGGGCCGAAGAAGCTTTCTTT. Protein product: CASSFWAEEAFF.

This rearrangement joins TRBV28 to TRBJ1-5; a weak D match, TRBD1 (5 bases). The ends were cut back, 4 bases at V and 1 base at J, with 8 bases in the middle. Germline CDR1 is MDHEN and CDR2 is SYDVKM. The length of the CDR3 is 14 residues. CDR3 amino acids: CASSSRTSNQPQHF. CDR3 nucleotides: TGTGCCAGCAGTTCCAGGACAAGCAATCAGCCCCAGCATTTT.

V gene TRBV11-1 combines with J gene TRBJ2-7; tentative D call: TRBD2 (5 bases). Germline V gene sequence: CDR1 SGHAT, CDR2 FQDESV (reference sequence). This CDR3 spans 15 amino acids. V lost 0 bases and J lost 0, with 9 bases in between. For the CDR3, the DNA is TGTGCCAGCAGCTTAGCGCGGGTCAGCTCCTACGAGCAGTACTTC. Protein product: CASSLARVSSYEQYF.

This sequence joins TRBV9 and TRBJ2-2; D gene unclear. V was cut by 4 bases and J by 5 bases, with 12 bases left in between. Germline lookup yields CDR1 SGDLS and CDR2 YYNGEE. The CDR3 covers 14 residues. The DNA for the CDR3 is TGTGCCAGCAGCCCCTCGCCGGTTACCGGGGAGCTGTTTTTT. Its translation is CASSPSPVTGELFF.

Comments on this clone: The same CDR3 also results from other DNA sequences found in this sample. The chain links TRBV30 to TRBJ1-1, with D unresolved. The V end lost 0 bases, the J end lost 3 bases, and 11 bases lay between the germline ends. Germline CDR1 reads GTSNPN; CDR2 reads SVGIG (reference sequence). This CDR3 has 14 amino acids. CDR3 amino acids: CAWSVSLGDTEAFF. CDR3 coding DNA: TGTGCCTGGAGTGTCAGTCTTGGAGACACTGAAGCTTTCTTT.

A single count supports this clone. The chain joins TRBV28 to TRBJ1-2, with 8 bases matching TRBD1. This CDR3 comprises 17 residues. The V segment lost 4 bases and the J segment 5 bases; nucleotides outside the gene matches: 15. Germline CDR1 and CDR2: MDHEN and SYDVKM. The CDR3 spells CASSYQKQGGLEYGYTF. The CDR3 bases are TGTGCCAGCAGTTACCAAAAACAGGGGGGATTGGAATATGGCTACACCTTC.

The chain uses TRBV27 and TRBJ1-5, with unresolved D. This CDR3 comprises 15 residues. Trimming left V 3 bases short and J 3 bases short, with 12 bases between. CDR1 is MNHEY and CDR2 is SMNVEV in the germline V gene (reference sequence). CDR3 nucleotides: TGTGCCAGCAGTTTGCAGTTCCCCCCCAATCAGCCCCAGCATTTT. Translating it yields CASSLQFPPNQPQHF.

This chain joins TRBV6-4 and TRBJ2-7; the match to TRBD2 covers 9 bases. Germline CDR1 and CDR2: MRHNA and SNTAGT. The CDR3 has 14 residues. After removal of 6 bases from V and 6 bases from J, the junction contained 9 bases not matched to a gene. The CDR3 region is CASSPAGGSFEQYF. CDR3 DNA: TGTGCCAGCAGCCCAGCGGGGGGCTCTTTCGAGCAGTACTTC.

The chain has TRBV14 and TRBJ2-5; D is possibly TRBD1 (5 bases). With 0 bases removed from V and 4 bases from J, the gap between germline ends came to 12 bases. CDR1 and CDR2 from the germline V gene are SGHDN and FVKESK. The CDR3 runs 15 residues. CDR3 DNA: TGTGCCAGCAGCCAAGAGGGAACAGGCCTAGAGACCCAGTACTTC. The encoded protein is CASSQEGTGLETQYF.